Reported below is one TCR beta chain. The data belong to a study of technical replicates of blood from four donors. Measured with immunoSEQ multiplex PCR; TCRdb has only the in-frame clones, and not every one. The sample includes 70,000 to 95,000 clones, around 96% of them seen just once. The CDR3 runs 16 residues. Germline CDR1 and CDR2: SGHVS and FNYEAQ. Trimming removed 1 base at V and 4 bases at J, with 14 bases between. V is TRBV7-6 and J is TRBJ1-5, with TRBD1 as a possible D gene (5 bases). The sequence was collected from a human donor in good health. The sample comprised T cells isolated from PBMCs. The CDR3 nucleotides read TGTGCCAGCAGCTTAGAGGCAGGGCCTCTAAATCAGCCCCAGCATTTT. It specifies CASSLEAGPLNQPQHF.